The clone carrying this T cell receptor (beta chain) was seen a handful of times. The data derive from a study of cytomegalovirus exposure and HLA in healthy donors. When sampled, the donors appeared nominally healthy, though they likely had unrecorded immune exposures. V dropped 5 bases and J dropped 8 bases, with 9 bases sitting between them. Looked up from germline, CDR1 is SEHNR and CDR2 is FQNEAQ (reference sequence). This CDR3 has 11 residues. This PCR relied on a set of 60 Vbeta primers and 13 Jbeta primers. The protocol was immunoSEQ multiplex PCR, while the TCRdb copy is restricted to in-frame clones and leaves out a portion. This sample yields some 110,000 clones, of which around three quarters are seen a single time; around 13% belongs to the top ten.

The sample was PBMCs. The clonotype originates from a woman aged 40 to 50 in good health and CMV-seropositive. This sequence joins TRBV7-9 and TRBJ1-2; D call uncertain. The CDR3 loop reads CASSLERGYTF. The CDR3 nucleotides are TGTGCCAGCAGCCTGGAGCGGGGCTACACCTTC. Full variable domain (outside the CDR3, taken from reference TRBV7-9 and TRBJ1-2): DTGVSQNPRHKITKRGQNVTFRCDPISEHNRLYWYRQTLGQGPEFLTYFQNEAQLEKSRLLSDRFSAERPKGSFSTLEIQRTEQGDSAMYLCASSLERGYTFGSGTRLTVV.